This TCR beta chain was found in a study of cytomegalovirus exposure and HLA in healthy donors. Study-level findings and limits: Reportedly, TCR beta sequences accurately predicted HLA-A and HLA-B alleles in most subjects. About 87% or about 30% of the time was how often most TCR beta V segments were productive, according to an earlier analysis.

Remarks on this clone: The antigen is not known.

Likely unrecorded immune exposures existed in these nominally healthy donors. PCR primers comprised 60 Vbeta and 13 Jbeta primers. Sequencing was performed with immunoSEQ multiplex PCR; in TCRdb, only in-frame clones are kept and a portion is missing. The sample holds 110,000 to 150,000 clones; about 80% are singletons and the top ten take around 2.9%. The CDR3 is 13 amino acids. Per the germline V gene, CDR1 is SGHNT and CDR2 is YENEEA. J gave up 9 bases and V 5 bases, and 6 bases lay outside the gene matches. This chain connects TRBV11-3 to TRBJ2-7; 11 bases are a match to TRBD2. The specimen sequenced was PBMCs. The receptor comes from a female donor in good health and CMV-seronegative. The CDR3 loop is CASSTLAGGVQYF. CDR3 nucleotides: TGTGCCAGCAGCACTCTAGCGGGAGGTGTGCAGTACTTC.